The next 15 T cell receptor beta chains were all read from a single sample in a study of blood T cell repertoires in COVID-19. The assay was immunoSEQ multiplex PCR, and TCRdb's table has in-frame clones only and misses some. The repertoire holds 250,000 to 300,000 clones, 81% seen once, with just under 3% in the top ten. The sequenced material came from peripheral blood. These receptors originate from a woman aged 55-70 years with active or convalescent COVID-19.

CDR3 nucleotides: TGTGCCAGCAGCAAAGCCGGCAGGTGCATGAACACTGAAGCTTTCTTT. Translation gives CASSKAGRCMNTEAFF. The chain is built from TRBV21-1 and TRBJ1-1; no DNA check was done on the table's D call, TRBD1. TRBV21-1 is noted as a pseudogene. The CDR3 extends over 16 amino acids.

The genes are TRBV7-2 and TRBJ2-7; 8 nucleotides agree with TRBD2. Germline CDR1 reads SGHTA; CDR2 reads FQGNSA. After removal of 3 bases from V and 6 bases from J, the junction contained 10 bases not matched to a gene. The CDR3 has 15 amino acids. DNA for the CDR3: TGTGCCAGCAGCTTGATTAGCGGGGACCCACTCGAGCAGTACTTC. This gives the protein CASSLISGDPLEQYF.

V gene TRBV19 combines with J gene TRBJ2-1; tentatively, D is TRBD1 (5 bases). The CDR3 length is 14 residues. V dropped 6 bases and J dropped 3 bases, with 12 bases sitting between them. Germline values: CDR1 LNHDA, CDR2 SQIVND (reference sequence). The CDR3 reads CASSQQTDYNEQFF. The CDR3 DNA reads as TGTGCCAGTAGCCAACAGACAGACTACAATGAGCAGTTCTTC.

This clone was counted between two and nine times. J is TRBJ2-7 and V is TRBV7-8, with D possibly TRBD2 on 6 matching bases. Germline V gene lookup returns CDR1 SGHVS and CDR2 FQNEAQ. The CDR3 extends over 15 amino acids. Trimming took 0 bases from V and 4 from J, leaving 13 bases between them. The CDR3 bases are TGTGCCAGCAGCTTAGCCGGGGCGGGGCGTTACGAGCAGTACTTC. Its protein product is CASSLAGAGRYEQYF.

This chain uses TRBV10-3 with TRBJ2-5, with D perhaps matching TRBD1 (6 bases). CDR1 and CDR2 from the germline V gene are ENHRY and SYGVKD. V shed 2 bases and J shed 0 bases, with 16 bases lying between them. The CDR3 consists of 17 residues. In DNA form, the CDR3 reads TGTGCCATCAGTGAGACCCCGCAGGGGACGTACCAAGAGACCCAGTACTTC. Translated: CAISETPQGTYQETQYF.

This sequence joins TRBV19 and TRBJ1-2; D might be TRBD1 (6 bases). Trimming took off 5 bases at V and 4 bases at J, with 11 bases between the two ends. The CDR3 has 13 residues. Germline V gives CDR1 LNHDA, CDR2 SQIVND (reference sequence). CDR3 coding DNA: TGTGCCAGTAGTGAGGACAGTATCTATGGCTACACCTTC. As protein: CASSEDSIYGYTF.

The V call is TRBV18, the J call TRBJ1-2; D might be TRBD1 (6 bases). This CDR3 spans 14 amino acids. The germline CDR1 and CDR2 sequences are KGHSH and LQKENI. V lost 6 bases and J lost 6, with 17 bases in between. CDR3 amino acids: CASSPQGKENGYTF. In nucleotides, the CDR3 is TGTGCCAGCTCGCCGCAGGGGAAGGAAAATGGCTACACCTTC.

This rearrangement joins TRBV27 to TRBJ1-3; weak D call: TRBD1 (6 bases). This CDR3 comprises 14 residues. Germline values: CDR1 MNHEY, CDR2 SMNVEV (reference sequence). V lost 6 bases and J lost 1, with 10 bases in between. This chain's CDR3 is CASRRTVSGNTIYF. For the CDR3, the DNA is TGTGCCAGCAGGAGGACAGTGTCTGGAAACACCATATATTTT.

This clone showed up just once. The CDR3 DNA is TGTGCCAGCAGCGCGCTTAAAAAACCTAGAGACAGGGCTCATAATTCACCCCTCCACTTT. Translated, it gives CASSALKKPRDRAHNSPLHF. The chain links TRBV21-1 to TRBJ1-6; the D segment call TRBD1 is taken from the table without a DNA check. TRBV21-1 is given as a pseudogene. This CDR3 has 20 amino acids.

The chain has TRBV7-2 and TRBJ1-2, with D perhaps matching TRBD1 (5 bases). Germline V lookup: CDR1 SGHTA, CDR2 FQGNSA. This CDR3 is built from 14 residues. V lost 2 bases, J lost 4 bases, and 11 bases lay in between. CDR3 region: CASSLQGGTYGYTF. CDR3 nucleotides: TGTGCCAGCAGCTTACAGGGAGGGACCTATGGCTACACCTTC.

The rearrangement uses TRBV2 and TRBJ2-2, with 7 bases aligning to TRBD1. The CDR3 runs 14 residues. V was clipped by 6 bases and J by 4 bases; unmatched bases: 5. The germline V gene has CDR1 SNHLY and CDR2 FYNNEI. CDR3 amino acids: CASSRQGSTGELFF. The CDR3 DNA follows: TGTGCCAGCAGCAGACAGGGTTCCACCGGGGAGCTGTTTTTT.

The gene calls are TRBV19 and TRBJ2-3; TRBD2 is a possible D gene (7 bases). Germline loops: CDR1 LNHDA, CDR2 SQIVND (reference sequence). Trimming pared 5 bases from V and 8 bases from J, leaving 14 bases between. The length of the CDR3 is 13 residues. In DNA form, the CDR3 reads TGTGCCAGTAGTGAGGGGGGGCGGAGTACGCAGTATTTT. Its protein product is CASSEGGRSTQYF.

This clone was counted a few times. V gene TRBV5-4 combines with J gene TRBJ1-2, with 7 bases lining up with TRBD1. Germline values: CDR1 SGHNT, CDR2 YYREEE (reference sequence). V dropped 4 bases and J dropped 5; count of bases not matched to a gene: 8. The CDR3 length is 14 residues. In DNA, the CDR3 is TGTGCCAGCAGCGGAACACAGGGGACATATGGCTACACCTTC. It yields the protein CASSGTQGTYGYTF.

The chain links TRBV2 to TRBJ1-4; perhaps TRBD1 as D (6 bases). V shed 7 bases and J shed 3 bases, with 12 bases lying between them. The length of the CDR3 is 14 residues. CDR1 SNHLY and CDR2 FYNNEI come from the germline V gene. CDR3 in amino acids: CASKMTGANEKLFF. The CDR3 DNA reads TGTGCCAGCAAAATGACAGGAGCTAATGAAAAACTGTTTTTT.

V and J are TRBV7-2 and TRBJ1-2, with D perhaps matching TRBD1 (5 bases). This CDR3 has 15 residues. V was pared by 3 bases and J by 2 bases, with 13 bases between. Germline V gene lookup returns CDR1 SGHTA and CDR2 FQGNSA. For the CDR3, the DNA is TGTGCCAGCAGCTTTACAGGCAGGCAGAACTATGGCTACACCTTC. Translating gives CASSFTGRQNYGYTF. Supplemented by reference TRBV7-2 and TRBJ1-2, the full variable domain reads GAGVSQSPSNKVTEKGKDVELRCDPISGHTALYWYRQSLGQGLEFLIYFQGNSAPDKSGLPSDRFSAERTGGSVSTLTIQRTQQEDSAVYLCASSFTGRQNYGYTFGSGTRLTVV.